This entry describes one TCR beta chain. This beta chain is an off-target read within a library intended for alpha chains, so its frequency means little. A unique molecular identifier was attached to every TCR cDNA molecule. TCRdb reprocessed the 5' RACE reads with MiXCR, giving one entry per CDR3 protein. The data contain roughly 500 distinct CDR3 sequences, 16% of them singletons. Sample time point: sample taken at primary tumor resection. The cohort: over 70 early-stage, untreated non-small cell lung cancer patients. This specimen belongs to a study of spatial heterogeneity in lung cancer. The V and J ends lost 2 bases and 2 bases respectively, with 15 bases between them. Germline-derived CDR1 and CDR2 are MGHRA and YSYEKL. This CDR3 comprises 16 residues.

This sequence originates from a male donor with early-stage non-small cell lung cancer. This sample comprised normal lung tissue next to the tumor, obtained at surgery. The chain employs TRBV4-1 and TRBJ2-5, with no clear D. CDR3 sequence reads: CASSQSASEGQETQYF. DNA of the CDR3: TGCGCCAGCAGCCAAAGTGCGTCAGAAGGTCAAGAGACCCAGTACTTC.